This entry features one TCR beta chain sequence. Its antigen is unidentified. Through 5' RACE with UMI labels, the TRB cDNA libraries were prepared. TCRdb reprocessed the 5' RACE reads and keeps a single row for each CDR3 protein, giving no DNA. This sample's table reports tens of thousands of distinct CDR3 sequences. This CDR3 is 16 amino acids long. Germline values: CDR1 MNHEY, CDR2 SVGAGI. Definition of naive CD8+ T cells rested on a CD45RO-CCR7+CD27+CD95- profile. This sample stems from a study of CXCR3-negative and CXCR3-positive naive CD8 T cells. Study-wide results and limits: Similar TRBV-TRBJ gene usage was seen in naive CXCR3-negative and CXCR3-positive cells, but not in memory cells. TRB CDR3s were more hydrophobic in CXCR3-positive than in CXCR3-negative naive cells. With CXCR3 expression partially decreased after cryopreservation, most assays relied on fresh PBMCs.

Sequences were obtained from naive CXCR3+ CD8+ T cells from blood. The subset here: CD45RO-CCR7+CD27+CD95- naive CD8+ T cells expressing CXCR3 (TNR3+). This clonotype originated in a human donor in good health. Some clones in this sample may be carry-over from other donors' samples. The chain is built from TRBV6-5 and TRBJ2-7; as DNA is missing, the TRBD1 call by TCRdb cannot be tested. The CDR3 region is CASSYAVRQEKYEQYF.